These T cell receptor beta chains were read from a single sample in a study of CD8 T cell repertoires and HIV-1 epitope variants. The method was immunoSEQ multiplex PCR; TCRdb's version includes in-frame clones alone and lacks a portion of them. The table lists approximately 90,000 clones, roughly four fifths of them singletons. Specimen: uncultured baseline CD8+ T cells from peripheral blood mononuclear cells (PBMCs). Receptor source: a male donor with HIV. Each CDR3 is given with its conserved first and last residue. The order of the fields is clone size, V gene, D gene, J gene, CDR3 DNA, CDR3 protein. D genes are given only for firm matches. Expanded clones are given a class, and other clones once, few, many or no size at all.

size: -
V: TRBV6-6
D: TRBD1
J: TRBJ2-3
DNA: TGTGCCAGCAGTTCGGGACAGATCACAGATACGCAGTATTTT
CDR3: CASSSGQITDTQYF

size: -
V: TRBV28
D: TRBD2
J: TRBJ2-1
DNA: TGTGCCAGCAGCTCACCCGGCGGGGGCTCCTACAATGAGCAGTTCTTC
CDR3: CASSSPGGGSYNEQFF

size: few
V: TRBV7-9
D: TRBD1
J: TRBJ1-4
DNA: TGTGCCAGCAGCCGACAGGGAACTAATGAAAAACTGTTTTTT
CDR3: CASSRQGTNEKLFF

size: -
V: TRBV6-5
D: -
J: TRBJ2-3
DNA: TGTGCCAGCAGTTACCAGTGGGGGGCTGGAACAGATACGCAGTATTTT
CDR3: CASSYQWGAGTDTQYF

size: few
V: TRBV28
D: TRBD1
J: TRBJ1-1
DNA: TGTGCCAGCAGCACAGGGGGCACTGAAGCTTTCTTT
CDR3: CASSTGGTEAFF

size: -
V: TRBV7-6
D: TRBD1
J: TRBJ2-7
DNA: TGTGCCAGCAGCTTGACAGGGGGCAACTACGAGCAGTACTTC
CDR3: CASSLTGGNYEQYF

size: once
V: TRBV6-1
D: TRBD1
J: TRBJ2-2
DNA: TGTGCCAGCACTCCGGGACAGGGAGCGGCCGGGGAGCTGTTTTTT
CDR3: CASTPGQGAAGELFF

size: -
V: TRBV6-6
D: TRBD1
J: TRBJ1-5
DNA: TGTGCCAGCAGTTTTGAGGGGGCGCGAAATCAGCCCCAGCATTTT
CDR3: CASSFEGARNQPQHF

size: once
V: TRBV28
D: TRBD1
J: TRBJ2-7
DNA: TGTGCCAGCAGTTTGGGACAGGGGGTGCACGAGCAGTACTTC
CDR3: CASSLGQGVHEQYF

size: -
V: TRBV27
D: TRBD1
J: TRBJ1-2
DNA: TGTGCCAGCAGTTTATATGGGACAGGGGAATGGGGCGGCTACACCTTC
CDR3: CASSLYGTGEWGGYTF

size: -
V: TRBV4-3
D: -
J: TRBJ1-5
DNA: TGCGCCAGCAGCCGGCAGAGGGGTTTGGATCAGCCCCAGCATTTT
CDR3: CASSRQRGLDQPQHF

size: -
V: TRBV5-4
D: TRBD2
J: TRBJ2-1
DNA: TGTGCCAGCAGCCCTACTAGCGGGAGGACTCGGTACAATGAGCAGTTCTTC
CDR3: CASSPTSGRTRYNEQFF

size: -
V: TRBV23-1
D: -
J: TRBJ2-5
DNA: TGCGCCAGCAGCCTACCGGAGACCCAGTACTTC
CDR3: CASSLPETQYF

size: once
V: TRBV9
D: -
J: TRBJ2-5
DNA: TGTGCCAGCAGCGTAGGAGGGGCCCAAGAGACCCAGTACTTC
CDR3: CASSVGGAQETQYF

size: -
V: TRBV7-2
D: TRBD2
J: TRBJ2-7
DNA: TGTGCCAGCAGCTTGACTAGCGGATCTTCCTACGAGCAGTACTTC
CDR3: CASSLTSGSSYEQYF

size: -
V: TRBV5-4
D: -
J: TRBJ2-7
DNA: TGTGCCAGCAGCTTGGTGGGGGGGCCCGAGCAGTACTTC
CDR3: CASSLVGGPEQYF

size: -
V: TRBV5-1
D: TRBD1
J: TRBJ2-7
DNA: TGCGCCAGCAGCTCCCAAGGACAGGGTGACGAGCAGTACTTC
CDR3: CASSSQGQGDEQYF

size: -
V: TRBV28
D: TRBD1
J: TRBJ1-2
DNA: TGTGCCAGCAGAACGGGACAGGTCGATCATGGCTACACCTTC
CDR3: CASRTGQVDHGYTF

size: -
V: TRBV2
D: -
J: TRBJ1-5
DNA: TGTGCCAGCAGTAGGTCCAATCAGCCCCAGCATTTT
CDR3: CASSRSNQPQHF

size: -
V: TRBV7-8
D: TRBD1
J: TRBJ2-3
DNA: TGTGCCAGCAGCTCCAGTACAGGGGGCCGTGTTCCCTCCACAGATACGCAGTATTTT
CDR3: CASSSSTGGRVPSTDTQYF